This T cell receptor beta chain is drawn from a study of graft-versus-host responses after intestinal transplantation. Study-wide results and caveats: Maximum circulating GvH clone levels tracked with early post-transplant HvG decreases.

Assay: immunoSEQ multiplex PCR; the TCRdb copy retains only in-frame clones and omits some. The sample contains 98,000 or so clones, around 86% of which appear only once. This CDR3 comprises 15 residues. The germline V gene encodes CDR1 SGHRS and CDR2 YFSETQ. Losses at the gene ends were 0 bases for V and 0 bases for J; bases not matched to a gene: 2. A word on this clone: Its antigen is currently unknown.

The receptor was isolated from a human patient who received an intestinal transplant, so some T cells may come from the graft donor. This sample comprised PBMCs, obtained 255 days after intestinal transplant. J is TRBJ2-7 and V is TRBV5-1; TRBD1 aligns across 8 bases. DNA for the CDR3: TGCGCCAGCAGCTTGGGAGGGACAGGCTCCTACGAGCAGTACTTC. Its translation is CASSLGGTGSYEQYF.